Listed below are T cell receptor beta chains from one sample, sequenced in a study of vaccination effects on CD4 cells after COVID-19. Their cognate antigens are unknown. Clones were sequenced by immunoSEQ multiplex PCR, and TCRdb holds only the in-frame ones, with some missing. Among about 81,000 clones listed, roughly 73% were seen once. Sequencing used CD4+ T cells from PBMCs cultured with HCoV-OC43 spike peptides, obtained after COVID-19 vaccination. The receptors derive from a human donor who received a COVID-19 vaccine. The CDR3 runs from the conserved cysteine through the conserved F or W. D genes are given only for firm matches. The size of a clone is reported for some rows only, either as once, few or many, or as a class for expanded clones.

few,TRBJ2-1,-,TRBV2,TGTGCCAGCAGCAAACAGAATCTCCCCTACAATGAGCAGTTCTTC,CASSKQNLPYNEQFF
-,TRBJ2-2,TRBD1,TRBV5-1,TGCGCCAGCAGCTTGTTGGGACAGGGTGTCACCGGGGAGCTGTTTTTT,CASSLLGQGVTGELFF
-,TRBJ1-2,-,TRBV19,TGTGCCAGTAGTATAAGCCACGCAGCTAACTATGGCTACACCTTC,CASSISHAANYGYTF
-,TRBJ2-5,TRBD2,TRBV7-2,TGTGCCAGCAGCTTAAATAGCGGGGTCCAAGAGACCCAGTACTTC,CASSLNSGVQETQYF
-,TRBJ2-4,-,TRBV5-1,TGCGCCAGCAGCCCTAGCGCAGGGGATGGCAAAAACATTCAGTACTTC,CASSPSAGDGKNIQYF
-,TRBJ2-1,-,TRBV3-1/TRBV3-2,TGTGCCAGCAGCCAAGGACTGTTCAATGAGCAGTTCTTC,CASSQGLFNEQFF
few,TRBJ1-1,-,TRBV7-3,TGTGCCAGCAGTCCGACCCCAGGGGCTGAAGCTTTCTTT,CASSPTPGAEAFF
-,TRBJ2-5,TRBD2,TRBV19,TGTGCCACCAGAGACCAAGCGGGGGACGAGACCCAGTACTTC,CATRDQAGDETQYF
-,TRBJ2-4,-,TRBV6-5,TGTGCCAGCAGGGAGCTGCAGGGGGCCAAAAACATTCAGTACTTC,CASRELQGAKNIQYF
-,TRBJ2-1,TRBD1,TRBV24-1,TGTGCCACCAGTGATCCGTTGACAGGGGACAATGAGCAGTTCTTC,CATSDPLTGDNEQFF
-,TRBJ2-2,TRBD2,TRBV24-1,TGTGCCACCAGTGATTCGCCGGGAGGTGCCGGGGAGCTGTTTTTT,CATSDSPGGAGELFF
-,TRBJ2-5,TRBD2,TRBV7-9,TGTGCCAGCAGCCGAGGGCGACGAGCGGGGGAAGAGACCCAGTACTTC,CASSRGRRAGEETQYF
-,TRBJ2-2,-,TRBV4-1,TGCGCCAGCAGCCCCGGGCCGGGGGACACCGGGGAGCTGTTTTTT,CASSPGPGDTGELFF
-,TRBJ2-2,-,TRBV6-2/TRBV6-3,TGTGCCAGCAGTTACTCTACAGGGTCCGTGGAGCTGTTTTTT,CASSYSTGSVELFF
few,TRBJ1-2,-,TRBV5-4,TGTGCCAGCAGCTTGTGGGACGGAAGAGGCTACACCTTC,CASSLWDGRGYTF
-,TRBJ1-1,-,TRBV19,TGTGCCAGTAGTATCATTGGAGCTGAAGCTTTCTTT,CASSIIGAEAFF
-,TRBJ2-3,TRBD2,TRBV7-3,TGTGCCAGCAGCTTAATGAGAACTAGCGGGGGGACTAGCACAGATACGCAGTATTTT,CASSLMRTSGGTSTDTQYF
-,TRBJ1-5,TRBD1,TRBV18,TGTGCCAGCTCACTAGGCACAGGGGGCAATCAGCCCCAGCATTTT,CASSLGTGGNQPQHF
-,TRBJ2-3,-,TRBV2,TGTGCCAGCAGTGAAAGGGCAGATACGCAGTATTTT,CASSERADTQYF
once,TRBJ2-5,-,TRBV4-1,TGCGCCAGCAGCCAAGACTGGGAACAAGAGACCCAGTACTTC,CASSQDWEQETQYF
-,TRBJ1-4,-,TRBV3-1/TRBV3-2,TGTGCCAGCAGCCAAGATCTTGTTGAGGAAAAACTGTTTTTT,CASSQDLVEEKLFF
-,TRBJ2-4,-,TRBV7-2,TGTGCCAGCAGCTTCAACCGAGGGGGGCAGAAAAACATTCAGTACTTC,CASSFNRGGQKNIQYF
-,TRBJ1-2,-,TRBV5-1,TGCGCCAGCAGCTCCCGGGGAGGCAGGGCCTCTAATAACTATGGCTACACCTTC,CASSSRGGRASNNYGYTF
-,TRBJ1-1,TRBD1,TRBV18,TGTGCCAGCTCATCGGACAGGGCGATAGCTTTCTTT,CASSSDRAIAFF
-,TRBJ2-2,TRBD2,TRBV7-2,TGTGCCAGCATCCTGACTAGCGGGGGGGCATGGACCGGGGAGCTGTTTTTT,CASILTSGGAWTGELFF
few,TRBJ1-6,TRBD1,TRBV5-4,TGTGCCAGCAGCCTTGCGGACAGGGCTAATTCACCCCTCCACTTT,CASSLADRANSPLHF
-,TRBJ2-1,-,TRBV19,TGTGCCAGTGGAGATCAGGGGAGGGCGAATGAGCAGTTCTTC,CASGDQGRANEQFF
-,TRBJ1-3,TRBD1,TRBV30,TGTGCCTGGAGTGTCTCGCAGGGGGCTGGAAACACCATATATTTT,CAWSVSQGAGNTIYF
-,TRBJ2-3,TRBD2,TRBV5-6,TGTGCCAGCAGTGGACTAGCGGAAAGCACAGATACGCAGTATTTT,CASSGLAESTDTQYF
-,TRBJ2-1,TRBD2,TRBV7-3,TGTGCCAGCAGCATGCTAGCGGGGGGTGACAATGAGCAGTTCTTC,CASSMLAGGDNEQFF
-,TRBJ2-3,TRBD1,TRBV15,TGTGCCACCAGCAGGGACAGGGGCGTCACAGATACGCAGTATTTT,CATSRDRGVTDTQYF
-,TRBJ1-1,-,TRBV6-5,TGTGCCAGCAGTTACACCAGGGGTGTCACTGAAGCTTTCTTT,CASSYTRGVTEAFF
-,TRBJ1-4,TRBD1,TRBV18,TGTGCCAGCTCACCCCCGACAGGGGTAGGTGAAAAACTGTTTTTT,CASSPPTGVGEKLFF
few,TRBJ1-2,-,TRBV12-3/TRBV12-4,TGTGCCAGCACCCGGGGGCGTCATGGCTACACCTTC,CASTRGRHGYTF
-,TRBJ1-2,-,TRBV19,TGTGCCAGTACCTCGTTGGACAGTGTTTCCTATGGCTACACCTTC,CASTSLDSVSYGYTF
-,TRBJ1-6,-,TRBV28,TGTGCCAGCCGGCTTCTGAATTCACCCCTCCACTTT,CASRLLNSPLHF
-,TRBJ1-5,-,TRBV12-3/TRBV12-4,TGTGCCAGCAGGTTACAGGGAGGACAGCCCCAGCATTTT,CASRLQGGQPQHF
-,TRBJ1-2,-,TRBV6-4,TGTGCCAGCAGTGACTCGTTTTGGCCCGACTTTAACTATGGCTACACCTTC,CASSDSFWPDFNYGYTF
once,TRBJ2-2,TRBD1,TRBV10-3,TGTGCCATCAGGGGGACAGGGATAGGGGAGCTGTTTTTT,CAIRGTGIGELFF
-,TRBJ2-5,-,TRBV5-1,TGCGCCAGCAGCTTGCGGGCGGGGAGCCTAGTCGAGACCCAGTACTTC,CASSLRAGSLVETQYF
-,TRBJ1-2,-,TRBV27,TGTGCCAGCAGTTTCGTTGGAGATAACTATGGCTACACCTTC,CASSFVGDNYGYTF
-,TRBJ2-5,-,TRBV7-2,TGTGCCAGCAGCGGGGTCGGACAAATACAAGAGACCCAGTACTTC,CASSGVGQIQETQYF
-,TRBJ1-6,-,TRBV5-1,TGCGCCAGCAGCTTGGTTGGGCGCTCTTTCGGTTCACCCCTCCACTTT,CASSLVGRSFGSPLHF
-,TRBJ1-1,-,TRBV5-1,TGCGCCAGCAGCTGGGACGGTGAGAAAGCTTTCTTT,CASSWDGEKAFF
-,TRBJ2-1,TRBD1,TRBV24-1,TGTGCCACCAGTATACCCGGGACAGCTCTCAATGAGCAGTTCTTC,CATSIPGTALNEQFF
-,TRBJ2-1,TRBD1,TRBV5-1,TGCGCCAGCAGCTTTAGAGGGGGCATATACAATGAGCAGTTCTTC,CASSFRGGIYNEQFF